This TCR beta chain comes out of a study of blood T cell repertoires in COVID-19. Overall study: Material from acute and convalescent COVID-19 was sourced from the United States, Italy and Spain. In each case, the material was cDNA or gDNA derived from T cells, B-cell-depleted T cells, or PBMCs.

Original processing methods: Amplification from reference gene primers served as the basis for estimated nucleated cell counts. This table comes from immunoSEQ multiplex PCR, and its TCRdb copy is limited to in-frame clones, with some not included. V, J and clone size are those of that table, while D and trimming were read from the DNA. The profile covers just under 150,000 clones, with over 70% appearing a single time and around 40% taken by the ten largest. The CDR3 is 14 amino acids. Between the trimmed V and J ends, which lost 2 bases and 5 bases, there was a span of 11 bases. Looked up from germline, CDR1 is SGDLS and CDR2 is YYNGEE.

This TCR came from a man aged 45 to 65 who had recovered from COVID-19. The source material was peripheral blood. V usage is TRBV9 and J usage is TRBJ2-1; no clear D gene. The CDR3: CASSVEAPNNEQFF. The CDR3 DNA reads TGTGCCAGCAGCGTCGAAGCGCCTAACAATGAGCAGTTCTTC.